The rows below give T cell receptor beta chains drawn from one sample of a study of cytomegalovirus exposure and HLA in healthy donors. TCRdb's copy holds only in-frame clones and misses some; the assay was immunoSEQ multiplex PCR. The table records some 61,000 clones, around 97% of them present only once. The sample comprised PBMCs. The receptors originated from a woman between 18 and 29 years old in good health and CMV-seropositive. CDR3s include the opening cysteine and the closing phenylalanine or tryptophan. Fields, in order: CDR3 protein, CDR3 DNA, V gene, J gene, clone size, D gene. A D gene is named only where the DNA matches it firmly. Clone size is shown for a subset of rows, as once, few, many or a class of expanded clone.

CDR3: CSVASVGTAYNEQFF
DNA: TGCAGCGTTGCTTCCGTCGGGACAGCATACAATGAGCAGTTCTTC
V: TRBV29-1
J: TRBJ2-1
size: .
D: TRBD1

CDR3: CASSLLAGALNEQFF
DNA: TGTGCCAGCAGCCTACTAGCGGGGGCCCTCAATGAGCAGTTCTTC
V: TRBV7-3
J: TRBJ2-1
size: once
D: TRBD2

CDR3: CASSPSRRFQETQYF
DNA: TGTGCCAGCAGTCCCTCCCGGAGGTTCCAAGAGACCCAGTACTTC
V: TRBV27
J: TRBJ2-5
size: .
D: .

CDR3: CASSPRTGTQETQYF
DNA: TGTGCCAGCAGCCCCCGGACAGGGACTCAAGAGACCCAGTACTTC
V: TRBV9
J: TRBJ2-5
size: .
D: TRBD1

CDR3: CASSTGQGISYEQYF
DNA: TGCGCCAGCAGCACGGGACAGGGTATCTCCTACGAGCAGTACTTC
V: TRBV10-2
J: TRBJ2-7
size: .
D: TRBD1

CDR3: CASSTRGTSGKFNEQFF
DNA: TGTGCCAGTAGTACCCGAGGGACTAGCGGGAAGTTCAATGAGCAGTTCTTC
V: TRBV19
J: TRBJ2-1
size: .
D: TRBD2

CDR3: CAWSPRTGLNQPQHF
DNA: TGTGCCTGGAGCCCCCGGACAGGTTTAAACCAGCCCCAGCATTTT
V: TRBV30
J: TRBJ1-5
size: once
D: TRBD1

CDR3: CASSPDRGPYEQYF
DNA: TGTGCCAGCAGCCCGGACAGGGGGCCCTACGAGCAGTACTTC
V: TRBV7-2
J: TRBJ2-7
size: .
D: TRBD1

CDR3: CASSLVVAGVLRGEQFF
DNA: TGTGCCAGCAGCTTAGTCGTAGCGGGAGTTTTAAGGGGTGAGCAGTTCTTC
V: TRBV7-8
J: TRBJ2-1
size: .
D: TRBD2

CDR3: CSVDVLTGGHYEQYF
DNA: TGCAGCGTTGATGTGCTGACAGGGGGCCACTACGAGCAGTACTTC
V: TRBV29-1
J: TRBJ2-7
size: .
D: TRBD1

CDR3: CASSETVLNTEAFF
DNA: TGTGCCAGCAGTGAAACAGTATTAAACACTGAAGCTTTCTTT
V: TRBV6-1
J: TRBJ1-1
size: once
D: .

CDR3: CASSPWTGVGNQPQHF
DNA: TGTGCCAGTAGTCCCTGGACAGGGGTCGGCAATCAGCCCCAGCATTTT
V: TRBV19
J: TRBJ1-5
size: .
D: TRBD1

CDR3: CASSLRGHGNTIYF
DNA: TGTGCCAGCAGTTTGAGGGGGCATGGAAACACCATATATTTT
V: TRBV28
J: TRBJ1-3
size: .
D: TRBD1

CDR3: CASLDRNTEAFF
DNA: TGTGCCAGCCTTGACAGGAACACTGAAGCTTTCTTT
V: TRBV28
J: TRBJ1-1
size: .
D: .

CDR3: CAISEGLADSSYEQYF
DNA: TGTGCCATCAGTGAAGGGCTAGCGGATAGCTCCTACGAGCAGTACTTC
V: TRBV10-3
J: TRBJ2-7
size: once
D: TRBD2

CDR3: CASSYSGQGTEAFF
DNA: TGTGCCAGCAGTTACTCGGGACAGGGGACTGAAGCTTTCTTT
V: TRBV6-5
J: TRBJ1-1
size: .
D: TRBD1

CDR3: CASSQDIRGRGSKFF
DNA: TGCGCCAGCAGCCAAGACATCAGGGGGCGAGGGAGCAAGTTCTTC
V: TRBV4-1
J: TRBJ2-1
size: .
D: TRBD1

CDR3: CASSVATRATEAFF
DNA: TGTGCCAGCAGCGTAGCTACCAGGGCCACTGAAGCTTTCTTT
V: TRBV9
J: TRBJ1-1
size: .
D: .

CDR3: CASSYSGGDGYTF
DNA: TGTGCCAGCAGTTACTCAGGGGGCGATGGCTACACCTTC
V: TRBV6-5
J: TRBJ1-2
size: .
D: TRBD1

CDR3: CASSPPGQGITNEKLFF
DNA: TGTGCCAGCAGTCCGCCGGGACAGGGGATCACTAATGAAAAACTGTTTTTT
V: TRBV28
J: TRBJ1-4
size: .
D: TRBD1

CDR3: CAWNRRSSYNEQFF
DNA: TGTGCCTGGAATCGCCGGAGCTCCTACAATGAGCAGTTCTTC
V: TRBV30
J: TRBJ2-1
size: .
D: .

CDR3: CASSVDPSGRIVAGELFF
DNA: TGTGCCAGCAGCGTAGATCCTAGCGGGAGAATTGTGGCCGGGGAGCTGTTTTTT
V: TRBV9
J: TRBJ2-2
size: .
D: TRBD2

CDR3: CASSFRGYNEQFF
DNA: TGTGCCAGCAGTTTCAGGGGTTACAATGAGCAGTTCTTC
V: TRBV28
J: TRBJ2-1
size: .
D: .

CDR3: CASSPGQILYEQYF
DNA: TGTGCCAGCAGCCCCGGACAGATTCTCTACGAGCAGTACTTC
V: TRBV7-9
J: TRBJ2-7
size: .
D: .

CDR3: CASSLGQGTEAFF
DNA: TGTGCCAGCAGTTTAGGGCAGGGCACTGAAGCTTTCTTT
V: TRBV28
J: TRBJ1-1
size: .
D: .

CDR3: CASSLGPDNEQFF
DNA: TGTGCCAGCAGCCTGGGCCCCGACAATGAGCAGTTCTTC
V: TRBV7-6
J: TRBJ2-1
size: .
D: .

CDR3: CASSLAGAGQFF
DNA: TGTGCCAGCAGCTTAGCGGGAGCTGGGCAGTTCTTC
V: TRBV6-1
J: TRBJ2-1
size: once
D: TRBD2

CDR3: CASSSTGGLQETQYF
DNA: TGTGCCAGCAGCTCGACAGGGGGTCTGCAAGAGACCCAGTACTTC
V: TRBV11-3
J: TRBJ2-5
size: .
D: TRBD1

CDR3: CASSMDRAGNTIYF
DNA: TGTGCCAGCAGCATGGACAGGGCTGGAAACACCATATATTTT
V: TRBV6-1
J: TRBJ1-3
size: .
D: TRBD1

CDR3: CASSLQGGLYGYTF
DNA: TGTGCCAGCAGCTTACAGGGGGGACTCTATGGCTACACCTTC
V: TRBV7-2
J: TRBJ1-2
size: .
D: TRBD1

CDR3: CASSTTGSTDTQYF
DNA: TGCGCCAGCAGTACGACAGGGTCCACAGATACGCAGTATTTT
V: TRBV10-2
J: TRBJ2-3
size: .
D: TRBD1

CDR3: CASSLGSGLAGGYNEQFF
DNA: TGTGCCAGCAGCTTAGGTTCAGGACTAGCGGGAGGGTACAATGAGCAGTTCTTC
V: TRBV7-9
J: TRBJ2-1
size: .
D: TRBD2

CDR3: CASSLLATEAFF
DNA: TGTGCCAGCAGTTTACTAGCCACTGAAGCTTTCTTT
V: TRBV28
J: TRBJ1-1
size: .
D: .

CDR3: CASSDLRDRGRYTF
DNA: TGTGCCAGCAGTGATTTGCGGGACAGAGGTCGCTACACCTTC
V: TRBV6-1
J: TRBJ1-2
size: .
D: TRBD1

CDR3: CASRDRGRSETQYF
DNA: TGTGCCAGTAGAGACAGGGGGCGCTCAGAGACCCAGTACTTC
V: TRBV19
J: TRBJ2-5
size: .
D: TRBD1

CDR3: CASTAGQTNEKLFF
DNA: TGTGCCAGCACGGCGGGACAGACTAATGAAAAACTGTTTTTT
V: TRBV6-1
J: TRBJ1-4
size: .
D: TRBD1

CDR3: CASSVAGGGGEKLFF
DNA: TGTGCCAGCAGCGTAGCAGGGGGAGGAGGTGAAAAACTGTTTTTT
V: TRBV9
J: TRBJ1-4
size: .
D: TRBD1

CDR3: CASSLVRGNTEAFF
DNA: TGTGCCAGCTCACTCGTCAGGGGGAACACTGAAGCTTTCTTT
V: TRBV18
J: TRBJ1-1
size: .
D: .

CDR3: CASSSTPGLAGVSYEQYF
DNA: TGTGCCAGCAGTTCCACTCCGGGACTAGCGGGGGTCTCCTACGAGCAGTACTTC
V: TRBV28
J: TRBJ2-7
size: .
D: TRBD2

CDR3: CASSEAPDRVSNEQFF
DNA: TGTGCCAGCAGTGAAGCCCCGGACAGGGTAAGCAATGAGCAGTTCTTC
V: TRBV6-1
J: TRBJ2-1
size: .
D: TRBD1